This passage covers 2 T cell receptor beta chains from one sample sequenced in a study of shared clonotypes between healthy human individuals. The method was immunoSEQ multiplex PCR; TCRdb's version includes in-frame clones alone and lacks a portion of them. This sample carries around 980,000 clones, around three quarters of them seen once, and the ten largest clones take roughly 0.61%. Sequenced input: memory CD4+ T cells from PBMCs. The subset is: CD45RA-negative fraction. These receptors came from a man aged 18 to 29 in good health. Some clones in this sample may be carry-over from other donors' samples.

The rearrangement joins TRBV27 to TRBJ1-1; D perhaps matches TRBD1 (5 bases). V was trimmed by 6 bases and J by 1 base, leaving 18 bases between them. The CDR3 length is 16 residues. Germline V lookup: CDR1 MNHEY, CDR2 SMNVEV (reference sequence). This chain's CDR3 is CASRTTTGTGNTEAFF. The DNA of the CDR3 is TGTGCCAGCAGGACAACGACCGGGACGGGGAACACTGAAGCTTTCTTT.

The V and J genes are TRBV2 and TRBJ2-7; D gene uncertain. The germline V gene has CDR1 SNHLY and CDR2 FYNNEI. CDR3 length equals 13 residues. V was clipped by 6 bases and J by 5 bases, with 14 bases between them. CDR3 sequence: CASSTRPSNEQYF. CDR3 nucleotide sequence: TGTGCCAGCAGCACACGACCGAGCAACGAGCAGTACTTC.